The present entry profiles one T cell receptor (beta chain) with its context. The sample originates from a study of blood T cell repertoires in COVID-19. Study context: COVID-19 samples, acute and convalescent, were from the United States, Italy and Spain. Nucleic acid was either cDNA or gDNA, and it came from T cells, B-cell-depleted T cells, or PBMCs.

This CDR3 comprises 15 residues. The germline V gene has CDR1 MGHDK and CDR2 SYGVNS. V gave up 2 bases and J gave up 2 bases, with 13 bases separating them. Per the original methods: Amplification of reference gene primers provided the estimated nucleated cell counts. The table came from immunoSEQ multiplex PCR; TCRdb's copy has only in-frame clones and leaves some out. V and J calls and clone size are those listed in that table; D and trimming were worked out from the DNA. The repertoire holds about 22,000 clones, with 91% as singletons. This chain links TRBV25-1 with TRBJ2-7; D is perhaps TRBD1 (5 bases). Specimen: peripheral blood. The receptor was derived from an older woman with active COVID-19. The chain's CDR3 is CASSERGVRTYEQYF. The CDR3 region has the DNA TGTGCCAGCAGTGAAAGGGGTGTAAGGACCTACGAGCAGTACTTC.